This T cell receptor (beta chain) was obtained from a study of T cell repertoires in cytomegalovirus infection. Study information: Indications of both CMV infection and matching HLA type were provided by public TCR beta signatures. Findings and limits, study-wide: HLA-C-restricted CMV clonotypes gave the most frequent clonotype in two of eight donors. Public TCR beta family frequency separated CMV-and-HLA carriers, including in an independent cohort.

TCRdb called the reads again in MiXCR, with one record for every CDR3 protein. The sample holds roughly 81,000 distinct CDR3 sequences, 3% to 4.5% seen once. This clonotype showed up many times. Its target is unknown. The CDR3 has 14 residues. CDR1 and CDR2 (germline): MNHEY, SVGAGI. V was pared by 6 bases and J by 0 bases, with 12 bases between. This TCR came from a human donor in good health (CMV status not recorded). Some clones in this sample may be carry-over from other donors' samples. Sequencing was performed on PBMCs. The chain carries TRBV6-5 and TRBJ2-7; the D gene is possibly TRBD1 (6 bases). In DNA form, the CDR3 reads TGTGCCAGCAGCCCCCGGGACACCTCCTACGAGCAGTACTTC. It is translated as CASSPRDTSYEQYF.